The T cell receptor beta chain under discussion was sequenced for a study of prognosis after radiotherapy for stage I lung cancer. General study results and limits: As reported, TRBV and TRBJ gene usage differed between patients who had metastases and those who did not.

This CDR3 has 17 residues. CDR1 is SNHLY, CDR2 FYNNEI, per germline. J gave up 0 bases and V 7 bases, and 11 bases lay outside the gene matches. Genomic DNA served as the source from which two-round multiplex PCR generated TCR beta CDR3 amplicons. First-round PCR amplification was performed with primers specific to each TRBV and TRBJ gene. TCRdb recomputed calls from the multiplex PCR reads with MiXCR, one row per CDR3 protein. The data show about 34,000 distinct CDR3 sequences, with 25% to 40% seen just once and roughly 26% held by the top ten. As regards this clonotype: Its antigen is currently unknown.

The clonotype comes from a donor over 45 with non-small cell lung cancer. The gene calls are TRBV2 and TRBJ1-4, with 7 bases matching TRBD1. The sample was PBMCs, taken before or after stereotactic body radiation therapy (not recorded which). CDR3 protein: CASIDGTVSATNEKLFF. CDR3 DNA: TGTGCCAGCATCGACGGGACAGTGAGTGCAACTAATGAAAAACTGTTTTTT. The variable domain in full, completed from reference TRBV2 and TRBJ1-4, reads EPEVTQTPSHQVTQMGQEVILRCVPISNHLYFYWYRQILGQKVEFLVSFYNNEISEKSEIFDDQFSVERPDGSNFTLKIRSTKLEDSAMYFCASIDGTVSATNEKLFFGSGTQLSVL.